The 26 T cell receptor beta chains listed next were all sequenced from one sample in a study of blood T cell repertoires in COVID-19. Data came from immunoSEQ multiplex PCR; TCRdb stores just in-frame clones and leaves some out. Of just over 90,000 clones in the sample, roughly 80% were seen once. Sample: peripheral blood. These receptors all stem from a human donor in a cohort sampled during active COVID-19.

The J gene is TRBJ1-4, the V gene TRBV24-1; D not resolved. The germline CDR1 and CDR2 sequences are KGHDR and SFDVKD. Trimming left V 4 bases short and J 5 bases short, with 19 bases between. The CDR3 is made up of 17 amino acids. CDR3 DNA sequence: TGTGCCACCAGTGACCCGAAGGCCCCACCCGGGAATGAAAAACTGTTTTTT. Amino acid sequence: CATSDPKAPPGNEKLFF.

This clone was seen just once. The chain carries TRBV20-1 and TRBJ2-5; D remains unclear. The V and J ends lost 2 bases and 4 bases respectively, with 5 bases between them. The germline V gene encodes CDR1 DFQATT and CDR2 SNEGSKA (reference sequence). There are 11 residues in the CDR3. The CDR3 loop reads CSARYGETQYF. CDR3 DNA sequence: TGCAGTGCTAGATACGGAGAGACCCAGTACTTC.

The chain employs TRBV21-1 and TRBJ2-7; TRBD2 is the table's D call, not checked against the DNA. TRBV21-1 is a documented pseudogene. The CDR3 has 14 amino acids. The CDR3 region is CASRTGGFFYEQYF. As DNA, the CDR3 is TGTGCCAGCAGGACTGGCGGGTTCTTCTACGAGCAGTACTTC.

J is TRBJ1-1 and V is TRBV29-1; the D gene is possibly TRBD1 (6 bases). Germline CDR1 SQVTM, CDR2 ANQGSEA. V was pared by 7 bases and J by 2 bases, with 11 bases between. The CDR3 has 12 residues. The CDR3 bases are TGCAGCGGAATACAGGGCAACACTGAAGCTTTCTTT. As protein: CSGIQGNTEAFF.

This clone was seen only once. The chain links TRBV4-1 to TRBJ1-4; D is ambiguous. Trimming took 0 bases from V and 1 from J, leaving 9 bases between them. Per the germline V gene, CDR1 is MGHRA and CDR2 is YSYEKL. CDR3 length: 16 amino acids. For the CDR3, the DNA is TGCGCCAGCAGCCAAGACCAACAGAGAACTAATGAAAAACTGTTTTTT. This codes for CASSQDQQRTNEKLFF.

The V and J genes are TRBV2 and TRBJ2-7, with D tentatively TRBD2 (6 bases). This CDR3 is 14 amino acids long. The germline V and J ends were trimmed by 6 bases and 0 bases, with 12 bases remaining between them. Germline V lookup: CDR1 SNHLY, CDR2 FYNNEI. The CDR3 loop is CASSLGLSSYEQYF. The CDR3 nucleotides read TGTGCCAGCAGCCTGGGACTGAGCTCCTACGAGCAGTACTTC.

There are a few counts of this clone. This chain joins TRBV2 and TRBJ1-1; 7 bases map to TRBD1. The ends lost 6 bases at V and 6 bases at J; junction bases unmatched: 4. The germline gives CDR1 SNHLY, CDR2 FYNNEI. This CDR3 has 12 residues. CDR3 residues: CASRADRAEAFF. CDR3 bases: TGTGCCAGCAGGGCAGACAGGGCTGAAGCTTTCTTT. The full variable domain, with the rest looked up from reference TRBV2 and TRBJ1-1, is EPEVTQTPSHQVTQMGQEVILRCVPISNHLYFYWYRQILGQKVEFLVSFYNNEISEKSEIFDDQFSVERPDGSNFTLKIRSTKLEDSAMYFCASRADRAEAFFGQGTRLTVV.

The chain has TRBV9 and TRBJ2-2; 10 positions match TRBD1. This CDR3 comprises 17 residues. Germline values: CDR1 SGDLS, CDR2 YYNGEE. V lost 2 bases, J lost 7 bases, and 11 bases stayed unmatched. CDR3 sequence: CASSVKTGGLYGGELFF. The CDR3 region has the DNA TGTGCCAGCAGCGTGAAGACAGGGGGCCTTTACGGCGGGGAGCTGTTTTTT.

The chain employs TRBV27 and TRBJ1-2; 7 nucleotides line up with TRBD1. V trimming: 6 bases; J trimming: 8 bases; junction bases outside the gene matches: 15. Germline CDR1 reads MNHEY; CDR2 reads SMNVEV (reference sequence). CDR3 length equals 15 residues. In DNA, the CDR3 is TGTGCCAGCAGGGATGGGACAGTCGTGGGCTACGGCTACACCTTC. Translated: CASRDGTVVGYGYTF.

This clone was counted between two and nine times. The rearrangement links TRBV9 to TRBJ1-3; 9 nucleotides line up with TRBD1. Trimming at V came to 0 bases and at J to 1 base, leaving 5 bases not matched to a gene. The germline V gene encodes CDR1 SGDLS and CDR2 YYNGEE. This CDR3 is built from 17 residues. The CDR3 region is CASSVGGTGKSGNTIYF. DNA for the CDR3: TGTGCCAGCAGCGTAGGGGGGACAGGGAAGTCTGGAAACACCATATATTTT. Drawing the rest from reference TRBV9 and TRBJ1-3, the complete variable domain is DSGVTQTPKHLITATGQRVTLRCSPRSGDLSVYWYQQSLDQGLQFLIQYYNGEERAKGNILERFSAQQFPDLHSELNLSSLELGDSALYFCASSVGGTGKSGNTIYFGEGSWLTVV.

The genes are TRBV5-5 and TRBJ1-1; D remains unclear. The CDR3 is made up of 14 amino acids. V was trimmed by 0 bases and J by 0 bases, leaving 6 bases between them. CDR1 SGHKS and CDR2 YYEKEE come from the germline V gene (reference sequence). The CDR3 sequence: CASSLDILNTEAFF. The CDR3 DNA reads as TGTGCCAGCAGCTTGGATATTCTGAACACTGAAGCTTTCTTT.

V usage is TRBV18 and J usage is TRBJ1-1; 7 positions agree with TRBD1. Germline CDR1 is KGHSH and CDR2 is LQKENI. This CDR3 has 15 amino acids. The ends lost 5 bases at V and 1 base at J; junction bases unmatched: 7. CDR3 nucleotides: TGTGCCAGCTCATTACAGCGACAGGGGAACACTGAAGCTTTCTTT. As protein: CASSLQRQGNTEAFF.

The gene calls are TRBV5-4 and TRBJ2-4, with 7 bases identical to TRBD2. The J segment lost 1 base and the V segment lost 4 bases, leaving 5 bases of the junction unmatched. Germline CDR1 is SGHNT and CDR2 is YYREEE (reference sequence). The CDR3 loop spans 15 amino acids. In DNA form, the CDR3 reads TGTGCCAGCAGCCATCTAGCGGAGGCCAAAAACATTCAGTACTTC. It translates to CASSHLAEAKNIQYF.

The chain is built from TRBV19 and TRBJ1-5; possibly TRBD1 for D (6 bases). From germline, CDR1 is LNHDA and CDR2 SQIVND (reference sequence). CDR3 length equals 12 residues. Trimming cost V 6 bases and J 6 bases, with 9 bases left between them. The chain's CDR3 is CASRGGVQPQHF. The DNA for the CDR3 is TGTGCCAGTAGAGGGGGAGTTCAGCCCCAGCATTTT.

This chain connects TRBV3-1 (or the pseudogene TRBV3-2) to TRBJ2-1, with 9 bases that match TRBD2. The J segment lost 9 bases and the V segment lost 5 bases, leaving 11 bases of the junction unmatched. CDR3 length: 15 residues. CDR1 is LGHDT and CDR2 is YNNKEL in the germline V gene (reference sequence). The CDR3 DNA reads as TGTGCCAGCAGCACCGCGGGGGGGCGGGGTGGTGAGCAGTTCTTC. Translating gives CASSTAGGRGGEQFF.

The genes are TRBV19 and TRBJ2-3; D perhaps matches TRBD2 (6 bases). CDR1 is LNHDA, CDR2 SQIVND, per germline (reference sequence). Between the trimmed V and J ends, which lost 6 bases and 9 bases, there was a span of 16 bases. This CDR3 comprises 13 residues. For the CDR3, the DNA is TGTGCCAGTAGCAATCAACAACGGGAGACGCAGTATTTT. Translation gives CASSNQQRETQYF.

The rearrangement uses TRBV6-6 and TRBJ2-2; D not certain. Trimming removed 2 bases from V and 3 bases from J, with 7 bases in between. CDR1 is MNHNY, CDR2 SVGAGI, per germline (reference sequence). This CDR3 region has 14 residues. The chain's CDR3 is CASSYSADTGELFF. Here the CDR3 DNA reads TGTGCCAGCAGTTACAGTGCGGACACCGGGGAGCTGTTTTTT.

The genes are TRBV28 and TRBJ2-5; no clear D gene. Germline CDR1 reads MDHEN; CDR2 reads SYDVKM. The CDR3 contains 15 residues. Trimming took 7 bases from V and 2 from J, leaving 17 bases between them. This CDR3 is CASIDQRSLQETQYF. CDR3 in DNA: TGTGCCAGCATCGATCAACGGTCCTTGCAAGAGACCCAGTACTTC.

The chain has TRBV5-5 and TRBJ1-2, with 8 positions matching TRBD1. V lost 5 bases to trimming and J lost 1 base; unmatched junction nucleotides: 7. The CDR3 covers 15 residues. Germline CDR1 and CDR2: SGHKS and YYEKEE (reference sequence). The CDR3 spells CASSWGQANNYGYTF. CDR3 sequence (DNA): TGTGCCAGCAGTTGGGGACAGGCAAATAACTATGGCTACACCTTC. Variable domain in full (rest from reference TRBV5-5 and TRBJ1-2): DAGVTQSPTHLIKTRGQQVTLRCSPISGHKSVSWYQQVLGQGPQFIFQYYEKEERGRGNFPDRFSARQFPNYSSELNVNALLLGDSALYLCASSWGQANNYGYTFGSGTRLTVV.

The V and J genes are TRBV9 and TRBJ2-1; 7 nucleotides agree with TRBD1. Looked up from germline, CDR1 is SGDLS and CDR2 is YYNGEE. The CDR3 consists of 14 residues. V shed 3 bases, J shed 7 bases, and the junction held 7 bases outside the gene matches. As DNA, the CDR3 is TGTGCCAGCAGCGAGGGGGCAGGGCTGAATGAGCAGTTCTTC. This translates into CASSEGAGLNEQFF.

V gene TRBV28 combines with J gene TRBJ2-1; a possible D gene is TRBD1 (5 bases). Germline-derived CDR1 and CDR2 are MDHEN and SYDVKM. There are 15 residues in the CDR3. The V end was cut by 2 bases, the J end by 5 bases, with 13 bases between. This chain's CDR3 is CASSLRRQFHNEQFF. The CDR3 nucleotides are TGTGCCAGCAGTTTACGGAGACAGTTCCACAATGAGCAGTTCTTC.

Only a few counts were recorded for this clone. V and J are TRBV7-3 and TRBJ2-2; TRBD2 is a possible D gene (6 bases). CDR3 length equals 15 residues. Between the trimmed V and J ends, which lost 1 base and 1 base, there was a span of 7 bases. CDR1 SGHTA and CDR2 FQGTGA come from the germline V gene. This CDR3 reads CASSLSGENTGELFF. CDR3 nucleotides: TGTGCCAGCAGCTTAAGCGGGGAGAACACCGGGGAGCTGTTTTTT.

The chain recombines TRBV28 with TRBJ2-7; 12 bases line up with TRBD2. CDR1 and CDR2 from the germline V gene are MDHEN and SYDVKM. The CDR3 runs to 16 residues. Losses at the gene ends were 5 bases for V and 4 bases for J; bases not matched to a gene: 9. CDR3 loop: CASSPGLAGRRYEQYF. CDR3 nucleotides: TGTGCCAGCAGTCCCGGACTAGCGGGACGACGATACGAGCAGTACTTC. The full variable domain, completed using reference TRBV28 and TRBJ2-7, is DVKVTQSSRYLVKRTGEKVFLECVQDMDHENMFWYRQDPGLGLRLIYFSYDVKMKEKGDIPEGYSVSREKKERFSLILESASTNQTSMYLCASSPGLAGRRYEQYFGPGTRLTVT.

This clone is a singleton in its sample. This chain's CDR3 is CASSPRQGAKVDGYTF. Written as DNA, the CDR3 is TGTGCCAGCAGCCCAAGACAGGGGGCGAAGGTAGATGGCTACACCTTC. The chain has TRBV3-1 (or the pseudogene TRBV3-2) and TRBJ1-2; 10 positions agree with TRBD1. This CDR3 spans 16 amino acids. V shed 4 bases, J shed 6 bases, and the junction held 11 bases outside the gene matches. Germline CDR1 LGHDT, CDR2 YNNKEL (reference sequence).

This clone occurred a few times. The rearrangement joins TRBV7-6 to TRBJ2-7; no reliable D call. The V end was cut by 4 bases, the J end by 4 bases, with 8 bases between. This CDR3 spans 12 amino acids. Looked up from germline, CDR1 is SGHVS and CDR2 is FNYEAQ. In DNA, the CDR3 is TGTGCCAGCAGCTCCTCACATTACGAGCAGTACTTC. Its translation is CASSSSHYEQYF.

The J gene is TRBJ2-7, the V gene TRBV14, with D possibly being TRBD1 (6 bases). In germline, CDR1 is SGHDN, CDR2 FVKESK. This CDR3 region has 14 residues. The V gene lost 4 bases and the J gene lost 6 bases, with 16 bases spanning the gap. The chain's CDR3 is CASSLLLQGSEQYF. The DNA for the CDR3 is TGTGCCAGCAGCCTTTTACTACAGGGAAGCGAGCAGTACTTC.